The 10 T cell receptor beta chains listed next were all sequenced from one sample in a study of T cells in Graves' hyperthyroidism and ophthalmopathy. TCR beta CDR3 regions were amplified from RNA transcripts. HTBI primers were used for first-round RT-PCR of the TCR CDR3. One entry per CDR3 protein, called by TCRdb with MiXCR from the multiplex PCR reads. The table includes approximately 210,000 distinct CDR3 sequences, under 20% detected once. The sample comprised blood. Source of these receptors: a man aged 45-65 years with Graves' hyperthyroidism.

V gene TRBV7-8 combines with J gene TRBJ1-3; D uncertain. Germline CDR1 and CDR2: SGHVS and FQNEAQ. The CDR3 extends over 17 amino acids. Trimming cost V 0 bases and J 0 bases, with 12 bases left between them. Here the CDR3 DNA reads TGTGCCAGCAGCTTAGCGTGGCGTCGGAGCTCTGGAAACACCATATATTTT. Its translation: CASSLAWRRSSGNTIYF.

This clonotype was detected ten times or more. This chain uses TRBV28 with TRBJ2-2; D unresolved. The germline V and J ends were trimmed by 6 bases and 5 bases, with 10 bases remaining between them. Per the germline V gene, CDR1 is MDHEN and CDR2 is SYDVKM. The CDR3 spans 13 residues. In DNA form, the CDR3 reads TGTGCCAGCAGCGCCCCGGAGACCGGGGAGCTGTTTTTT. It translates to CASSAPETGELFF.

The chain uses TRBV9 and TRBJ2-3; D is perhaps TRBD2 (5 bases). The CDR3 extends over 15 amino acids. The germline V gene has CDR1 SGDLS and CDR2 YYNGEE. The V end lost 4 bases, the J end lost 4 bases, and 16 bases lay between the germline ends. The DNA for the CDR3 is TGTGCCAGCAGCAACCGGACTGACGAAGCAGATACGCAGTATTTT. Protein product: CASSNRTDEADTQYF.

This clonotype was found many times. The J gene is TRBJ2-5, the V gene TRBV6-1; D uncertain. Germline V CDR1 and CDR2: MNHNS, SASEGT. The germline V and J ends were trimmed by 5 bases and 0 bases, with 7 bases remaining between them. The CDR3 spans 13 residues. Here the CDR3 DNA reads TGTGCCAGCAGTTATGGTAACCAAGAGACCCAGTACTTC. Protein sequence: CASSYGNQETQYF.

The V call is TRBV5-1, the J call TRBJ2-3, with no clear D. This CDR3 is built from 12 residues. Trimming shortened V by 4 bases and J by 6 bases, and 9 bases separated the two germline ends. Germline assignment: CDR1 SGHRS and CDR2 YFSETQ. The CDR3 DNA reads TGCGCCAGCAGCGAAGTCGCGGATACGCAGTATTTT. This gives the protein CASSEVADTQYF.

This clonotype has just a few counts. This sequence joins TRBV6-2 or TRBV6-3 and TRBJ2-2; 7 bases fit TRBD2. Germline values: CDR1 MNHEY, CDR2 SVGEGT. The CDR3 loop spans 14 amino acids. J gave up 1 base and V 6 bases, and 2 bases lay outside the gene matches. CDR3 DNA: TGTGCCAGCAGACTAGCGATGAACACCGGGGAGCTGTTTTTT. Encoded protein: CASRLAMNTGELFF.

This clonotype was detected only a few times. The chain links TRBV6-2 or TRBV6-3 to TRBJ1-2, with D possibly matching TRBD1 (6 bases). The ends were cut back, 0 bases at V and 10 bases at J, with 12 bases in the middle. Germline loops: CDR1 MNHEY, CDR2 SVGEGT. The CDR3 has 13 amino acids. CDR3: CASSYSKDSPYTF. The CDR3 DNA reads TGTGCCAGCAGTTACTCGAAGGACAGTCCCTACACCTTC.

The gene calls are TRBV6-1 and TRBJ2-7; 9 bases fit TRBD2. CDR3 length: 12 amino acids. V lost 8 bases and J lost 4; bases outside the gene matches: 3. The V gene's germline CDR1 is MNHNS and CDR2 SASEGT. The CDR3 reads CASGTSRYEQYF. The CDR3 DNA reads TGTGCCAGCGGGACTAGCCGATACGAGCAGTACTTC.

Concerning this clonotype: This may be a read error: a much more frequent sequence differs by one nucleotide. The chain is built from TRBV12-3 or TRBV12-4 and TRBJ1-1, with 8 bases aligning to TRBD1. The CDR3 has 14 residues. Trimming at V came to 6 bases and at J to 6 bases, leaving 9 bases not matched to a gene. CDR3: CASRKRQGWAEAFF. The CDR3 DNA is TGTGCCAGCAGAAAACGACAGGGGTGGGCTGAAGCTTTCTTT.

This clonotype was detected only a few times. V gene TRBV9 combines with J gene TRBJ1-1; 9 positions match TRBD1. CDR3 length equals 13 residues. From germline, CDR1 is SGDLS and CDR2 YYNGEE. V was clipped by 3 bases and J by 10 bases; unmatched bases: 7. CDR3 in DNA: TGTGCCAGCAGCGAATTCACAGGGGGCGCAGCTTTCTTT. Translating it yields CASSEFTGGAAFF.